The present T cell receptor beta chain was sequenced within a study of technical replicates of blood from several donors. Germline CDR1 and CDR2: MDHEN and SYDVKM. This CDR3 contains 14 residues. V gave up 5 bases and J gave up 9 bases, with 14 bases separating them. The data were produced by immunoSEQ multiplex PCR, yet TCRdb's version contains in-frame clones alone and is incomplete. This sample has some 64,000 clones, with 92% found just once. The chain combines TRBV28 with TRBJ1-6, with a possible D match to TRBD1 (5 bases). The receptor was derived from a human donor in good health. Some clones in this sample may be carry-over from other donors' samples. Sequencing was carried out using PBMCs. CDR3 DNA sequence: TGTGCCAGCAGTGGCCAAGGGGATACTTCACCCCTCCACTTT. This translates into CASSGQGDTSPLHF. The variable domain in full, with the rest retrieved from reference TRBV28 and TRBJ1-6, is DVKVTQSSRYLVKRTGEKVFLECVQDMDHENMFWYRQDPGLGLRLIYFSYDVKMKEKGDIPEGYSVSREKKERFSLILESASTNQTSMYLCASSGQGDTSPLHFGNGTRLTVT.